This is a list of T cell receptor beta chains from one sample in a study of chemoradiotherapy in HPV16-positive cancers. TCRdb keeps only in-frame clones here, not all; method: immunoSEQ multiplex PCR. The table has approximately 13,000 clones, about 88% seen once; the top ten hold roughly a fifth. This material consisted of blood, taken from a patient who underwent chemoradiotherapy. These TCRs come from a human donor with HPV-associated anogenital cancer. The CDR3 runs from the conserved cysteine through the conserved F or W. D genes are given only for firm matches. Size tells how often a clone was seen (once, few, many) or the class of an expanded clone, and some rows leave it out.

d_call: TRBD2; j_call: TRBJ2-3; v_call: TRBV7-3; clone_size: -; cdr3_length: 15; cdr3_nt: TGTGCCAGCAGCTTATATCCTAGCGGAGTAGATACGCAGTATTTT; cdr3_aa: CASSLYPSGVDTQYF
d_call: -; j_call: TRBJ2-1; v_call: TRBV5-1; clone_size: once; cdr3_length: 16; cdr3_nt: TGCGCCAGCAGCTTAAAGGTGGAACAGCCCTACAATGAGCAGTTCTTC; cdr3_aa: CASSLKVEQPYNEQFF
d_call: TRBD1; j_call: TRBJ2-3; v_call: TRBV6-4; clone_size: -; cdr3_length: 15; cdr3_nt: TGTGCCAGCAGTGCGGCAGGGGGTGGCACAGATACGCAGTATTTT; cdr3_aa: CASSAAGGGTDTQYF
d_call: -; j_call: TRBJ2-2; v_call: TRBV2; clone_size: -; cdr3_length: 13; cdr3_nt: TGTGCCAGCAGTGTCCAGAACACCGGGGAGCTGTTTTTT; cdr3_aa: CASSVQNTGELFF
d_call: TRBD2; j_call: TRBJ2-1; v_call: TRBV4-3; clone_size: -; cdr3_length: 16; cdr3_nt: TGCGCCAGCAGCCAGGATAGCGGGGGGGTGTGGAATGAGCAGTTCTTC; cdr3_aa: CASSQDSGGVWNEQFF
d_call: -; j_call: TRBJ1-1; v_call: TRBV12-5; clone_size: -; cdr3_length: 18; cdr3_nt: TGTGCTAGTGGTTTGGGTCTTAAAAGGGGGGGGACCTACACTGAAGCTTTCTTT; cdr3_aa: CASGLGLKRGGTYTEAFF
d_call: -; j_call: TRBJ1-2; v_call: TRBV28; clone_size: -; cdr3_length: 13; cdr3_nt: TGTGCCAGCAGTTTGACTGTAAACTATGGCTACACCTTC; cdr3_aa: CASSLTVNYGYTF
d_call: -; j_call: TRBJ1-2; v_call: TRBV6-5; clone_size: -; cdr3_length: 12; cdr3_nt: TGTGCCAGCTTCGGACGGCACTATGGCTACACCTTC; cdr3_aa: CASFGRHYGYTF
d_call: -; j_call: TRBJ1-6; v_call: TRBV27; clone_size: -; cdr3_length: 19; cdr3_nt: TGTGCCAGCAGGGCTACCCCCGGGGGGGGCAGCTCCTATAATTCACCCCTCCACTTT; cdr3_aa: CASRATPGGGSSYNSPLHF
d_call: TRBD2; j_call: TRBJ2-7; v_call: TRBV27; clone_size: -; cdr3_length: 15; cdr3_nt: TGTGCCAGCAGTGTGACTAGCGGGAGTTACGACGAGCAGTACTTC; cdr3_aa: CASSVTSGSYDEQYF
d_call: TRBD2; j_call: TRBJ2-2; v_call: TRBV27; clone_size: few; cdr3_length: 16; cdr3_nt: TGTGCCAGCAGCCTACCTAGCGGGATGGACACCGGGGAGCTGTTTTTT; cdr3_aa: CASSLPSGMDTGELFF
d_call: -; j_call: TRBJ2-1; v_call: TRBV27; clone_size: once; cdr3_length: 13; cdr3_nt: TGTGCCAGCAGTTTATCAGGGTCCCATGAGCAGTTCTTC; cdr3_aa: CASSLSGSHEQFF
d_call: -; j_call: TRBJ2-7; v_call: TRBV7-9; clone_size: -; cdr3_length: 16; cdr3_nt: TGTGCCAGCAGCTTACTTAGTTGGGGGGCAGGATACGAGCAGTACTTC; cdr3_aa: CASSLLSWGAGYEQYF
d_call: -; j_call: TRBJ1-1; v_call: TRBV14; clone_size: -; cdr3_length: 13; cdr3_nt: TGTGCCAGCAGCCAAGGATTAACCACTGAAGCTTTCTTT; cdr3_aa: CASSQGLTTEAFF
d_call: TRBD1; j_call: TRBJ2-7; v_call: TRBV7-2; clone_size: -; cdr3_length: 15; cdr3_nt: TGTGCCAGCAGCTTGGGGACAGGGGGCGGATACGAGCAGTACTTC; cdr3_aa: CASSLGTGGGYEQYF
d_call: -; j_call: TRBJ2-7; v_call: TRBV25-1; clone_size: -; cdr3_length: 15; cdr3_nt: TGTGCCAGCAGTGAAGGGGTGGGTCCCTCCTACGAGCAGTACTTC; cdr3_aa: CASSEGVGPSYEQYF
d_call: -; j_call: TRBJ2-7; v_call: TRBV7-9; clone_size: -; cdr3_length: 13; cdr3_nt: TGTGCCAGCAGCTTAGTTACAGGGACCGAGCAGTACTTC; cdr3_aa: CASSLVTGTEQYF
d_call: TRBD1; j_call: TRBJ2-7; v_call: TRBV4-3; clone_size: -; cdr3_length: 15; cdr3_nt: TGCGCCAGCAGCCAGGGAAGACAGGGTACCTACGAGCAGTACTTC; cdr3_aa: CASSQGRQGTYEQYF
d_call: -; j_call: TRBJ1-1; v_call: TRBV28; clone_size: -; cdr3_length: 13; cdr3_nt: TGTGCCAGCGTCAATCCCATGTACACTGAAGCTTTCTTT; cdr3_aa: CASVNPMYTEAFF
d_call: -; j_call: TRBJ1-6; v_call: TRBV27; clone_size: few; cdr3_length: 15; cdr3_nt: TGTGCCAGCAGTCGTGGGGACTTCTATAATTCACCCCTCCACTTT; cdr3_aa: CASSRGDFYNSPLHF
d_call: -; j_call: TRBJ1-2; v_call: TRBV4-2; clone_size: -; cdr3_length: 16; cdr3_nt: TGTGCCAGCAGCCAAGATCACGGGGGGCGCGTCTATGGCTACACCTTC; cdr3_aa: CASSQDHGGRVYGYTF
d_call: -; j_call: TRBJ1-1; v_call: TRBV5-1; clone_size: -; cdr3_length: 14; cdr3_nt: TGCGCCAGCAGCCCCTGGGACATTAACACTGAAGCTTTCTTT; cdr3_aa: CASSPWDINTEAFF
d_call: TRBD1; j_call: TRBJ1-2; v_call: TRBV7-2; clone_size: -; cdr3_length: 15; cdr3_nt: TGTGCCAGCAGCACAGGGACAGGGCTCTCGGGTGGCTACACCTTC; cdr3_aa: CASSTGTGLSGGYTF
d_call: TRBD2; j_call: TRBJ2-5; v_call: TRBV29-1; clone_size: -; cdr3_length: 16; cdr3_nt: TGCAGCGTTGACAGGCTAGCGGGAGGAGGGTCGGAGACCCAGTACTTC; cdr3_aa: CSVDRLAGGGSETQYF
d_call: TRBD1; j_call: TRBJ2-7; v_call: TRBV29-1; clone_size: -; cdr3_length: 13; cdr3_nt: TGCAGCGCCCAGGGGGACGGAGCCTACGAGCAGTACTTC; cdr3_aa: CSAQGDGAYEQYF
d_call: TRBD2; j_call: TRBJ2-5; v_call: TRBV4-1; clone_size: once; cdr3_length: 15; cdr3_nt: TGCGCCAGCAGCCAAGAAGGGACTAGCGGGGGCCCAGAGTACTTC; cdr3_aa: CASSQEGTSGGPEYF
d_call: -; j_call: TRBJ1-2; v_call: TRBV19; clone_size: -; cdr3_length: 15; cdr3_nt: TGTGCCACCAACACAGAATCGACAGCTAACTATGGCTACACCTTC; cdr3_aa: CATNTESTANYGYTF
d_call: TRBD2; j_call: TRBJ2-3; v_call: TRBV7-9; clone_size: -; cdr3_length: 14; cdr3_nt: TGTGCCACACTAGCGGGAGGATCCACAGATACGCAGTATTTT; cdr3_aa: CATLAGGSTDTQYF
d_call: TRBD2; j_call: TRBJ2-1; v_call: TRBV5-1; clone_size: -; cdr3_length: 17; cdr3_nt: TGCGCCAGCAGCTCCGGACTAGCGGGGAGCTCCTACAATGAGCAGTTCTTC; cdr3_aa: CASSSGLAGSSYNEQFF
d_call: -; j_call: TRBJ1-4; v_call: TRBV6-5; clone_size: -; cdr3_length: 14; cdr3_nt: TGTGCCAGCAGTTTCAAGACAGGATGGGAAAAACTGTTTTTT; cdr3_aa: CASSFKTGWEKLFF
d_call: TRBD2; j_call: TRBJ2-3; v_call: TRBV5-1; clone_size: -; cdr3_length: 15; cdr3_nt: TGCGCCAGCAGCGGCGGGGGGGCCGGAACAGATACGCAGTATTTT; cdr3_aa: CASSGGGAGTDTQYF
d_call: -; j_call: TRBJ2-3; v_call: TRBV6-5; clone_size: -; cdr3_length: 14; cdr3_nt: TGTGCCAGCAGTTACGGACAGAGGGGAGATACGCAGTATTTT; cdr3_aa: CASSYGQRGDTQYF